This is a list of T cell receptor beta chains from one sample in a study of CD8 T cells in Susac syndrome. TCRdb reprocessed the immunoSEQ multiplex PCR reads with MiXCR, giving one entry per CDR3 protein. Of some 140,000 distinct CDR3 sequences in the sample, approximately 95% were seen once. The sample taken for sequencing was CD8+ T cells from PBMCs. All receptors come from a human donor with Susac syndrome. The CDR3 runs from the conserved cysteine through the conserved F or W. D genes are given only for firm matches. Only part of the rows carry a size: once, few, many, or a class if the clone is expanded.

d_call: TRBD2
j_call: TRBJ2-2
clone_size: NA
v_call: TRBV12-3/TRBV12-4
cdr3_nt: TGTGCCAGCACGACGGCGGGAGGGCCCGGCGGGGAGCTGTTTTTT
cdr3_aa: CASTTAGGPGGELFF

d_call: NA
j_call: TRBJ1-2
clone_size: NA
v_call: TRBV20-1
cdr3_nt: TGCAGTGCTAGAGAGGATGGCTACACCTTC
cdr3_aa: CSAREDGYTF

d_call: NA
j_call: TRBJ2-7
clone_size: NA
v_call: TRBV5-1
cdr3_nt: TGCGCCAGCAGCTTGGGGGCAATCCTCGGAGCCGAGCAGTACTTC
cdr3_aa: CASSLGAILGAEQYF

d_call: NA
j_call: TRBJ2-3
clone_size: NA
v_call: TRBV12-3/TRBV12-4
cdr3_nt: TGTGCCAGCACCCTTGGGACCTATGGCACAGATACGCAGTATTTT
cdr3_aa: CASTLGTYGTDTQYF

d_call: TRBD1
j_call: TRBJ2-5
clone_size: NA
v_call: TRBV7-6
cdr3_nt: TGTGCCAGCAGCTTAGGGACAGGGTCAGAGACCCAGTACTTC
cdr3_aa: CASSLGTGSETQYF

d_call: NA
j_call: TRBJ1-4
clone_size: NA
v_call: TRBV27
cdr3_nt: TGTGCCAGCAGTTTTCTGCAGGGTCGTGAAAAACTGTTTTTT
cdr3_aa: CASSFLQGREKLFF

d_call: NA
j_call: TRBJ2-1
clone_size: NA
v_call: TRBV11-2
cdr3_nt: TGTGCCAGCAGCTTAGGTCTCGAGGGTGAGCAGTTCTTC
cdr3_aa: CASSLGLEGEQFF

d_call: NA
j_call: TRBJ2-5
clone_size: NA
v_call: TRBV3-1
cdr3_nt: TGTGCCAGCAGCCAAGTGCAGACGGAGGAGACCCAGTACTTC
cdr3_aa: CASSQVQTEETQYF

d_call: NA
j_call: TRBJ2-3
clone_size: NA
v_call: TRBV25-1
cdr3_nt: TGTGCCACCCGGTCAGTTCGCAGCACAGATACGCAGTATTTT
cdr3_aa: CATRSVRSTDTQYF

d_call: NA
j_call: TRBJ1-5
clone_size: few
v_call: TRBV6-1
cdr3_nt: TGTGCCAGCAACCTCGGCCCCAATCAGCCCCAGCATTTT
cdr3_aa: CASNLGPNQPQHF

d_call: NA
j_call: TRBJ1-1
clone_size: NA
v_call: TRBV12-3/TRBV12-4
cdr3_nt: TGTGCCAGCATCCACCGGGGGGTGGTGGAAGCTTTCTTT
cdr3_aa: CASIHRGVVEAFF

d_call: TRBD2
j_call: TRBJ2-1
clone_size: NA
v_call: TRBV5-4
cdr3_nt: TGTGCCAGCAGTACCGGGACTAACAATGAGCAGTTCTTC
cdr3_aa: CASSTGTNNEQFF

d_call: NA
j_call: TRBJ2-6
clone_size: NA
v_call: TRBV27
cdr3_nt: TGTGCCAGCAGTATACAGAGCTCTGGGGCCAACGTCCTGACTTTC
cdr3_aa: CASSIQSSGANVLTF

d_call: NA
j_call: TRBJ2-1
clone_size: NA
v_call: TRBV7-2
cdr3_nt: TGTGCCAGCAGCTTATTGCCGACTGGATACAATGAGCAGTTCTTC
cdr3_aa: CASSLLPTGYNEQFF

d_call: NA
j_call: TRBJ1-5
clone_size: NA
v_call: TRBV12-3/TRBV12-4
cdr3_nt: TGTGCCAGCAGTCCAACGCCCCAGGTTGGTCAGCATTTT
cdr3_aa: CASSPTPQVGQHF

d_call: TRBD2
j_call: TRBJ2-1
clone_size: NA
v_call: TRBV28
cdr3_nt: TGTGCCAGTAACCGGGACTACCAACCCCTCGAGCAGTTCTTC
cdr3_aa: CASNRDYQPLEQFF

d_call: NA
j_call: TRBJ1-1
clone_size: NA
v_call: TRBV4-1
cdr3_nt: TGCGCCAGCAGCCAACCCTCTCCCAAAATGAACACTGAAGCTTTCTTT
cdr3_aa: CASSQPSPKMNTEAFF

d_call: NA
j_call: TRBJ1-1
clone_size: NA
v_call: TRBV2
cdr3_nt: TGTGCCAGCAGTGAAGTGACTGAAGCTTTCTTT
cdr3_aa: CASSEVTEAFF

d_call: NA
j_call: TRBJ2-2
clone_size: NA
v_call: TRBV18
cdr3_nt: TGTGCCAGCTCCCTGGGACAAGCGAACACCGGGGAGCTGTTTTTT
cdr3_aa: CASSLGQANTGELFF

d_call: NA
j_call: TRBJ2-1
clone_size: NA
v_call: TRBV12-3/TRBV12-4
cdr3_nt: TGTGCCAGCGGGGCGAACAATGAGCAGTTCTTC
cdr3_aa: CASGANNEQFF

d_call: TRBD2
j_call: TRBJ2-3
clone_size: NA
v_call: TRBV20-1
cdr3_nt: TGCAGTGCTAGAGCACCTAGCGGGAGGTTCCCTTCTAGCACAGATACGCAGTATTTT
cdr3_aa: CSARAPSGRFPSSTDTQYF

d_call: TRBD2
j_call: TRBJ2-5
clone_size: NA
v_call: TRBV7-9
cdr3_nt: TGTGCCAGCAGCTTAGAACTAGCGGAGACCCAGTACTTC
cdr3_aa: CASSLELAETQYF

d_call: NA
j_call: TRBJ2-5
clone_size: NA
v_call: TRBV20-1
cdr3_nt: TGCAGTGCTAGAGCACCCCAGGCAGACTTCCAGGAGACCCAGTACTTC
cdr3_aa: CSARAPQADFQETQYF

d_call: TRBD2
j_call: TRBJ2-3
clone_size: NA
v_call: TRBV29-1
cdr3_nt: TGCAGCGTTGTCGGACTAGCGGACACAGATACGCAGTATTTT
cdr3_aa: CSVVGLADTDTQYF

d_call: NA
j_call: TRBJ2-7
clone_size: NA
v_call: TRBV30
cdr3_nt: TGTGCCTGGGCCCCGGGGGGCAACTACGAGCAGTACTTC
cdr3_aa: CAWAPGGNYEQYF

d_call: TRBD1
j_call: TRBJ2-7
clone_size: NA
v_call: TRBV5-1
cdr3_nt: TGCGCCAGCAGCTTGTGGGACAGGGGCTCCTACGAGCAGTACTTC
cdr3_aa: CASSLWDRGSYEQYF

d_call: NA
j_call: TRBJ2-3
clone_size: NA
v_call: TRBV20-1
cdr3_nt: TGCAGTGCTAGTACGCAGTATTTT
cdr3_aa: CSASTQYF

d_call: TRBD2
j_call: TRBJ2-1
clone_size: NA
v_call: TRBV30
cdr3_nt: TGTGCCTGGAGTGTACGATGGCGGGAGGGCTCCTACAATGAGCAGTTCTTC
cdr3_aa: CAWSVRWREGSYNEQFF

d_call: NA
j_call: TRBJ2-1
clone_size: NA
v_call: TRBV9
cdr3_nt: TGTGCCAGCAGCGTAGCTCGGGGCACAATAAATGAGCAGTTCTTC
cdr3_aa: CASSVARGTINEQFF

d_call: NA
j_call: TRBJ2-7
clone_size: NA
v_call: TRBV27
cdr3_nt: TGTGCCAGCAGTTTTCGCCAGGGCGACGAGCAGTACTTC
cdr3_aa: CASSFRQGDEQYF

d_call: TRBD1
j_call: TRBJ2-1
clone_size: NA
v_call: TRBV13
cdr3_nt: TGTGCCAGCAGACGTCCGGGACAGGGGGCCAATGAGCAGTTCTTC
cdr3_aa: CASRRPGQGANEQFF